This T cell receptor (beta chain) stems from a study of blood T cells in healthy people across ages. A second PCR, run for about 7 to 11 cycles, used a sample-barcoded 5' primer plus a J-beta primer mix. Via MiXCR, TCRdb re-called the 5' RACE reads, giving one row per CDR3 protein. The profile shows approximately 730,000 distinct CDR3 sequences, less than 70% of them singletons. Study results and limitations: Older age went with lower TCR beta diversity per million T cells, in a roughly linear way.

In the case of this clonotype: Its specificity is unknown.

Germline lookup yields CDR1 SQVTM and CDR2 ANQGSEA. V dropped 4 bases and J dropped 4 bases, with 16 bases sitting between them. The CDR3 loop spans 14 amino acids. The receptor was derived from a man older than 75 in good health. This chain connects TRBV29-1 to TRBJ1-1; possibly TRBD1 for D (5 bases). The sequenced sample was blood. This CDR3 is CSVAPSGGGTEAFF. The CDR3 coding sequence is TGCAGCGTTGCCCCCTCCGGGGGGGGCACTGAAGCTTTCTTT.